Following are 24 T cell receptor beta chains from one sample sequenced in a study of blood T cell repertoires in COVID-19 (dated by TCRdb to the early 2020s). The library was made by the immunoSEQ multiplex PCR assay. Held by TCRdb, this immuneACCESS table contains in-frame sequences only and omits some clones. Under half of the omission traces to an unresolved V gene where checked; the cause of the rest is unknown. Present in this sample are about 480,000 clones, roughly 90% of which were seen just once. Approximately 1.8% of the sample is taken by the ten largest. The material sequenced was PBMCs or T cells enriched from blood (not recorded which). Receptor source: a woman between 35 and 50 years old who had recovered from COVID-19.

This chain links TRBV5-1 with TRBJ2-7; the match to TRBD1 covers 8 bases. CDR1 SGHRS and CDR2 YFSETQ come from the germline V gene. This CDR3 has 15 residues. The ends lost 4 bases at V and 3 bases at J; junction bases unmatched: 9. This CDR3 reads CASSQEQGVGYEQYF. The CDR3 DNA reads TGCGCCAGCAGCCAAGAACAGGGGGTGGGCTACGAGCAGTACTTC.

V and J are TRBV7-6 and TRBJ2-3, with TRBD1 matching over 7 bases. From germline, CDR1 is SGHVS and CDR2 FNYEAQ. The CDR3 sequence is 15 residues long. Unmatched junction bases numbered 8, after V lost 5 bases and J lost 3 bases. The CDR3 sequence is CASSPIGGTTDTQYF. CDR3 nucleotides: TGTGCCAGCAGCCCCATAGGGGGCACGACAGATACGCAGTATTTT.

The chain links TRBV5-6 to TRBJ2-2; TRBD1 might be the D (6 bases). Deletions cut 4 bases from V and 5 bases from J, with 15 bases between. This CDR3 region has 15 residues. The germline gives CDR1 SGHDT, CDR2 YYEEEE. The CDR3 protein is CASSPHRAGTGELFF. CDR3 coding DNA: TGTGCCAGCAGCCCACACAGGGCCGGTACCGGGGAGCTGTTTTTT.

The J gene is TRBJ2-4, the V gene TRBV29-1, with TRBD1 matching over 8 bases. The CDR3 totals 13 residues. After removal of 4 bases from V and 4 bases from J, the junction contained 3 bases not matched to a gene. The germline V gene has CDR1 SQVTM and CDR2 ANQGSEA. The CDR3 DNA is TGCAGCGTTGGCTGGGACAGGAAAAACATTCAGTACTTC. This gives the protein CSVGWDRKNIQYF.

The chain recombines TRBV7-8 with TRBJ2-2; perhaps TRBD2 as D (5 bases). The germline V gene has CDR1 SGHVS and CDR2 FQNEAQ. The CDR3 sequence is 13 residues long. The V end was cut by 4 bases, the J end by 8 bases, with 11 bases between. The CDR3 DNA reads TGTGCCAGCAGCTCCGGGGAAGCGGGGGAGCTGTTTTTT. Translating it yields CASSSGEAGELFF.

The chain couples TRBV12-3 or TRBV12-4 to TRBJ1-3, with 7 bases that match TRBD1. Trimming at V came to 8 bases and at J to 12 bases, leaving 4 bases not matched to a gene. There are 10 residues in the CDR3. As DNA, the CDR3 is TGTGCCAGCGGAACAGGGGTCATATATTTT. Translating gives CASGTGVIYF.

CDR3 sequence: CASSESTRYNEQFF. CDR3 nucleotide sequence: TGCGCCAGCAGTGAGTCGACTAGGTACAATGAGCAGTTCTTC. V is TRBV10-1 and J is TRBJ2-1; tentatively, D is TRBD2 (6 bases). Germline lookup yields CDR1 WNHNN and CDR2 SYGVQD (reference sequence). The CDR3 runs 14 residues. Trimming shortened V by 0 bases and J by 4 bases, and 7 bases separated the two germline ends.

This clone was counted once. V gene TRBV3-1 (or the pseudogene TRBV3-2) combines with J gene TRBJ1-5; D perhaps matches TRBD1 (5 bases). The CDR3 runs 16 residues. V lost 0 bases and J 3 bases, leaving 12 bases between the germline ends. Germline-derived CDR1 and CDR2 are LGHDT and YNNKEL (reference sequence). CDR3 sequence (DNA): TGTGCCAGCAGCCAAGACTCTCGGGGGTACAATCAGCCCCAGCATTTT. It encodes CASSQDSRGYNQPQHF.

J is TRBJ1-3 and V is TRBV28; no definite D call. The CDR3 loop spans 15 amino acids. Germline values: CDR1 MDHEN, CDR2 SYDVKM. Deletions cut 3 bases from V and 0 bases from J, with 9 bases between. The CDR3 reads CASSFVRNSGNTIYF. DNA of the CDR3: TGTGCCAGCAGTTTCGTGAGGAACTCTGGAAACACCATATATTTT.

The chain couples TRBV10-3 to TRBJ1-5; 8 bases are shared with TRBD1. Germline CDR1 reads ENHRY; CDR2 reads SYGVKD. CDR3 size: 15 residues. V gave up 5 bases and J gave up 1 base; unmatched junction bases: 4. In DNA, the CDR3 is TGTGCCATCAGTATCGGACAGGGAAGCAATCAGCCCCAGCATTTT. As protein: CAISIGQGSNQPQHF.

This clone has just one count. The chain uses TRBV18 and TRBJ1-5; D is unclear. CDR3 length: 17 residues. Germline assignment: CDR1 KGHSH and CDR2 LQKENI. Trimming removed 6 bases at V and 4 bases at J, with 22 bases between. The CDR3 region is CASSPSLRGRENQPQHF. The CDR3, as DNA: TGTGCCAGCTCCCCGAGTCTCCGAGGAAGGGAGAATCAGCCCCAGCATTTT.

The V call is TRBV11-2, the J call TRBJ2-7; 9 bases line up with TRBD2. Germline values: CDR1 SGHAT, CDR2 FQNNGV. This CDR3 is built from 14 residues. V dropped 5 bases and J dropped 5; count of bases not matched to a gene: 7. The DNA for the CDR3 is TGTGCCAGCAGCCCAATTAGCGGGAGACACGAGCAGTACTTC. The encoded protein is CASSPISGRHEQYF.

This clone showed up just a few times. The chain couples TRBV5-5 to TRBJ2-1, with a possible D match to TRBD2 (6 bases). Looked up from germline, CDR1 is SGHKS and CDR2 is YYEKEE (reference sequence). The CDR3 has 12 amino acids. V dropped 0 bases and J dropped 15 bases, with 13 bases sitting between them. The CDR3 region has the DNA TGTGCCAGCAGCTTGGAGAGAGGAGGGCCGTTCTTC. As protein: CASSLERGGPFF.

The rearrangement uses TRBV4-3 and TRBJ2-6; 9 bases are a match to TRBD1. The CDR3 spans 15 residues. CDR1 and CDR2 from the germline V gene are LGHNA and YSLEER. J gave up 2 bases and V 6 bases, and 2 bases lay outside the gene matches. This CDR3 reads CASRQGATGANVLTF. The CDR3 DNA reads as TGCGCCAGCAGACAGGGGGCCACTGGGGCCAACGTCCTGACTTTC.

The rearrangement uses TRBV6-5 and TRBJ1-2, with a tentative D call TRBD1 (6 bases). Between the trimmed V and J ends, which lost 2 bases and 7 bases, there was a span of 14 bases. The CDR3 is made up of 14 amino acids. Germline V gives CDR1 MNHEY, CDR2 SVGAGI. In nucleotides, the CDR3 is TGTGCCAGCAGTTACGGTCTGGGGGCTGGTGGCTACACCTTC. The encoded protein is CASSYGLGAGGYTF.

This chain links TRBV10-3 with TRBJ1-1; D might be TRBD1 (5 bases). Trimming left V 6 bases short and J 1 base short, with 12 bases between. This CDR3 has 14 amino acids. Germline assignment: CDR1 ENHRY and CDR2 SYGVKD. The CDR3 DNA follows: TGTGCCATCAGGGGGCTTTCTTCGAACACTGAAGCTTTCTTT. Translation gives CAIRGLSSNTEAFF.

The DNA of the CDR3 is TGTGCCAGCAGCTTAGACGGGGGGATAAAGGAAAAACTGTTTTTT. Its protein is CASSLDGGIKEKLFF. The chain uses TRBV7-9 and TRBJ1-4, with TRBD1 as a possible D gene (5 bases). Trimming took off 1 base at V and 8 bases at J, with 14 bases between the two ends. The CDR3 extends over 15 amino acids. Germline loops: CDR1 SEHNR, CDR2 FQNEAQ (reference sequence). Together with reference TRBV7-9 and TRBJ1-4, the CDR3 gives the full variable domain: DTGVSQNPRHKITKRGQNVTFRCDPISEHNRLYWYRQTLGQGPEFLTYFQNEAQLEKSRLLSDRFSAERPKGSFSTLEIQRTEQGDSAMYLCASSLDGGIKEKLFFGSGTQLSVL.

This clone was recorded only once. The rearrangement links TRBV12-3 or TRBV12-4 to TRBJ1-1; D ambiguous. Trimming pared 6 bases from V and 6 bases from J, leaving 11 bases between. The CDR3 consists of 12 residues. This CDR3 reads CASSQMAAEAFF. The CDR3 DNA is TGTGCCAGCAGCCAGATGGCCGCTGAAGCTTTCTTT.

This chain links TRBV2 with TRBJ1-2, with 12 bases fitting TRBD1. Per germline, CDR1 SNHLY and CDR2 FYNNEI. J lost 7 bases, V lost 11 bases, and 14 bases had no gene match. The CDR3 contains 15 residues. The CDR3 spells CAGTRDRGRKGGYTF. The DNA for the CDR3 is TGTGCCGGTACCCGGGACAGGGGGCGAAAAGGTGGCTACACCTTC.

This clone was observed a handful of times. The chain joins TRBV24-1 to TRBJ2-1; perhaps TRBD2 as D (6 bases). The CDR3 loop spans 14 amino acids. Per the germline V gene, CDR1 is KGHDR and CDR2 is SFDVKD. V was pared by 1 base and J by 5 bases, with 8 bases between. The CDR3 DNA is TGTGCCACCAGTGATTTAGGGGAGGACAATGAGCAGTTCTTC. It translates to CATSDLGEDNEQFF.

The chain employs TRBV14 and TRBJ2-1; 11 positions match TRBD2. Germline V gene lookup returns CDR1 SGHDN and CDR2 FVKESK. The length of the CDR3 is 14 residues. The V and J ends lost 4 bases and 9 bases, in that order; junction bases with no gene match: 5. The CDR3 nucleotides are TGTGCCAGCAGCCGACTAGCGGGACCGTTTGAGCAGTTCTTC. It specifies CASSRLAGPFEQFF.

The rearrangement joins TRBV5-4 to TRBJ1-6; possibly TRBD1 for D (6 bases). Deletions cut 2 bases from V and 8 bases from J, with 11 bases between. Looked up from germline, CDR1 is SGHNT and CDR2 is YYREEE (reference sequence). The CDR3 spans 14 residues. CDR3 nucleotides: TGTGCCAGCAGCTTCAGGGGTCGTGATTCACCCCTCCACTTT. As protein: CASSFRGRDSPLHF.

This clone has a single count. One end of the junction varies from germline; a read error may be responsible. The rearrangement links TRBV7-2 to TRBJ2-4, with 10 bases lining up with TRBD1. The germline V gene encodes CDR1 SGHTA and CDR2 FQGNSA. The CDR3 is 13 amino acids. CDR3 protein: CASSLGDRGLQNF. In nucleotides, the CDR3 is TGTGCCAGCAGCTTAGGGGACAGGGGACTTCAGAACTTC.

V usage is TRBV5-1 and J usage is TRBJ1-1, with TRBD1 identical over 9 bases. The CDR3 is made up of 14 amino acids. Germline CDR1 SGHRS, CDR2 YFSETQ. The junction had 4 bases not matched to a gene; V was cut back by 0 bases and J by 7 bases. CDR3 bases: TGCGCCAGCAGCTTGGTGGGGACAGGGATTGAAGCTTTCTTT. Protein product: CASSLVGTGIEAFF.